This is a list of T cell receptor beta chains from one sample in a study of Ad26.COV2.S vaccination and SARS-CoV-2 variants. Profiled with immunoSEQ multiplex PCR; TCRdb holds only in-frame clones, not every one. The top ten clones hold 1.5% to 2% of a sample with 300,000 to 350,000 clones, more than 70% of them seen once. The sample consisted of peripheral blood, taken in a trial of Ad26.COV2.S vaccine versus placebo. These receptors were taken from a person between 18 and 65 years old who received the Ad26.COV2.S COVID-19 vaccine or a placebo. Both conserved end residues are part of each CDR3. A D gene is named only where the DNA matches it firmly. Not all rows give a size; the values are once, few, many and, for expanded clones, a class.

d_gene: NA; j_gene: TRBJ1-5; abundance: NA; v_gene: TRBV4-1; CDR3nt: TGCGCCAGCAGCCAACAGGGTCAGGGCAATCAGCCCCAGCATTTT; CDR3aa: CASSQQGQGNQPQHF
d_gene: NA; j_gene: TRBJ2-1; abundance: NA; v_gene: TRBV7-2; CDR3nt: TGTGCCAGCAGCTTATACGGTGGAGAGCAGTTCTTC; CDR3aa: CASSLYGGEQFF
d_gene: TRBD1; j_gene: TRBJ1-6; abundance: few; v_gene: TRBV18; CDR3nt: TGTGCCAGCTCACCACCCAGGGGGGCGAAATCACCCCTCCACTTT; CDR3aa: CASSPPRGAKSPLHF
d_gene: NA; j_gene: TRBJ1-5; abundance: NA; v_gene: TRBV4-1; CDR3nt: TGCGCCAGCAGCCAAAACCCGGACAGCTGGAGGGGCAATCAGCCCCAGCATTTT; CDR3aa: CASSQNPDSWRGNQPQHF
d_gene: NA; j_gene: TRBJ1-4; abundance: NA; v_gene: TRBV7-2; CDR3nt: TGTGCCAGCAGCTTAAGGGGGATAGGCAGCGAAAAACTGTTTTTT; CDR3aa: CASSLRGIGSEKLFF
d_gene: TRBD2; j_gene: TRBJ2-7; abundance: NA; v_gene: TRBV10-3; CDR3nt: TGTGCCATCAGTGAGTCGACTAGCGGGGGGGCGAGAAGCTACGAGCAGTACTTC; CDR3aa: CAISESTSGGARSYEQYF
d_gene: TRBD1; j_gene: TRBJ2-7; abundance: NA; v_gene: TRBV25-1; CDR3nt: TGTGCCAGCAGTGATCCCGGGACAGGCCTTTCCTACGAGCAGTACTTC; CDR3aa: CASSDPGTGLSYEQYF
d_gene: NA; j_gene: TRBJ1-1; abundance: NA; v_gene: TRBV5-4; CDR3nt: TGTGCCAGCAGCACCATCCGGGGGCTGAACACTGAAGCTTTCTTT; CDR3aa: CASSTIRGLNTEAFF
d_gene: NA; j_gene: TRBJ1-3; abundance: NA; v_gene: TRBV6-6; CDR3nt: TGTGCCAGCAGGCGTGGGGCTGGAAACACCATATATTTT; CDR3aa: CASRRGAGNTIYF
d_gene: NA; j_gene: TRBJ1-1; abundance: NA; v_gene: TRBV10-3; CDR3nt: TGTGCCACCCATCACGGGAATGAGGACACTGAAGCTTTCTTT; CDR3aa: CATHHGNEDTEAFF
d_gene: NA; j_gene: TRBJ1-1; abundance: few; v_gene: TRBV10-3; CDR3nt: TGTGCCATCAGTGAGTCACGAGACATTCGAGAAGCTTTCTTT; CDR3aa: CAISESRDIREAFF
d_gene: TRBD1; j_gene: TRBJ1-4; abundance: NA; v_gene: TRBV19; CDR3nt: TGTGCCAGTAGTCAACAGGGGGCGCCCGGAAAACTGTTTTTT; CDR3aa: CASSQQGAPGKLFF
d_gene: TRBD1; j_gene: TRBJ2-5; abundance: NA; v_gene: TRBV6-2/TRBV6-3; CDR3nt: TGTGCCAGCAGCGACCCCGGGACAGGGCCCGGGAAGACCCAGTACTTC; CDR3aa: CASSDPGTGPGKTQYF
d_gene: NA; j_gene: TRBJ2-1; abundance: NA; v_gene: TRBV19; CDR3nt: TGTGCCAGTAGTCGACAGGCCCGGACCTTAAGCTCCTACAATGAGCAGTTCTTC; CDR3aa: CASSRQARTLSSYNEQFF
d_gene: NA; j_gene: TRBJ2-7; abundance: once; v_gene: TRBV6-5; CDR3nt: TGTGCCAGCTCTCCGTATGACAGGACACCCTACGAGCAGTACTTC; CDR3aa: CASSPYDRTPYEQYF
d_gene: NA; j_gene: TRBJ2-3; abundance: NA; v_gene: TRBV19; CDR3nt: TGTGCCAGTAGGATCGGGGATACGCAGTATTTT; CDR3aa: CASRIGDTQYF
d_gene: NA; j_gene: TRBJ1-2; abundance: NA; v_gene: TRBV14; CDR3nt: TGTGCCAGCAGCCAAGAGACCTGGTCCGGCTATGGCTACACCTTC; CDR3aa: CASSQETWSGYGYTF
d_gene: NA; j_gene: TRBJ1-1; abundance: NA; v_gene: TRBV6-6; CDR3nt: TGTGCCAGCAGCCCCCACCGGGTGAGAAACCAGGGGCGGGAATGGGACACTGAAGCTTTCTTT; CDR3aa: CASSPHRVRNQGREWDTEAFF
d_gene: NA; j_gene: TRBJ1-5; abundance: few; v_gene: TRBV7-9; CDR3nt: TGTGCCAGCAGCTTAGCGAATCAGCCCCAGCATTTT; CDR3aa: CASSLANQPQHF
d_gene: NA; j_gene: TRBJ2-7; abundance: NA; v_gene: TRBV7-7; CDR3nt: TGTGCTAGCAGCCTTATGGGTTCGAACGAGCAGTACTTC; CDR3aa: CASSLMGSNEQYF
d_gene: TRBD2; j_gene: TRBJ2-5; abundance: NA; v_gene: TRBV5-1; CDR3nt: TGCGCCAGCAGCTTTAGCGGGGGGGCTGGAGAGACCCAGTACTTC; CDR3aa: CASSFSGGAGETQYF
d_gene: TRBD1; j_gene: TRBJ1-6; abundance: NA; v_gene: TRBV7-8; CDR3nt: TGTGCCAGCAGCCCCGGACAGGGGAATTCACCCCTCCACTTT; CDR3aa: CASSPGQGNSPLHF
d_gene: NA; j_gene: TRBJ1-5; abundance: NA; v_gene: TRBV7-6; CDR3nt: TGTGCCAGCAGCTTACTCCCCACGGGCAATCAGCCCCAGCATTTT; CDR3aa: CASSLLPTGNQPQHF
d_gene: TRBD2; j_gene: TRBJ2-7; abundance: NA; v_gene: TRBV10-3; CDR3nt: TGTGCCATCAGTGATTTTCCCGGGACTAGCGGGTACGGGCAGTACTTC; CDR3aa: CAISDFPGTSGYGQYF
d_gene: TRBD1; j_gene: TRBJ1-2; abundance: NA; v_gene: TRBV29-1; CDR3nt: TGCAGCGTAGGGGACAGTCTTTTTGGCTACACCTTC; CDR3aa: CSVGDSLFGYTF
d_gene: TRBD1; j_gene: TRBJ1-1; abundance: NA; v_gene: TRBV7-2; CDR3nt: TGTGCCAGCAGCGTTAACAGGGGAATGAACACTGAAGCTTTCTTT; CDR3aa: CASSVNRGMNTEAFF
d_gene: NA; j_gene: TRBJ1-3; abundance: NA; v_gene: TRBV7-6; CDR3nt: TGTGCCAGCAGCCTTGACGGGGGCGAAGGGGGAAACACCATATATTTT; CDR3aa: CASSLDGGEGGNTIYF
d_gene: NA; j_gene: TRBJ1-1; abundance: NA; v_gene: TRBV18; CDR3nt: TGTGCCAGCTCACCTCCGGGGCGACTTTTGAACACTGAAGCTTTCTTT; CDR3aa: CASSPPGRLLNTEAFF
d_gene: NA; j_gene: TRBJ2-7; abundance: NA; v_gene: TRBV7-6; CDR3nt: TGTGCCAGCAGCTTAGATGCTGGGTACTACGAGCAGTACTTC; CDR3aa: CASSLDAGYYEQYF
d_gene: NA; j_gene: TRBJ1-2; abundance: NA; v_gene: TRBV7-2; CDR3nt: TGTGCCAGCAGCTTAGGACGCCACCTCTATGGCTACACCTTC; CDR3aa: CASSLGRHLYGYTF
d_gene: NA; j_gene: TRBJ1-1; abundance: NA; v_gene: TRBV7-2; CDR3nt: TGTGCCAGCAGCTTAGCAGGGAACACTGAAGCTTTCTTT; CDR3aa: CASSLAGNTEAFF
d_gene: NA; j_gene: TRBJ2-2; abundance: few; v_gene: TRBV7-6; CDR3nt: TGTGCCAGCAGCTTAGCGTCGTTGGCAGGGGTACGAGGCGGGGAGCTGTTTTTT; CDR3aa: CASSLASLAGVRGGELFF
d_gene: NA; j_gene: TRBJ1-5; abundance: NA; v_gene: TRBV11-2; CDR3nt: TGTGCCAGCAGCCTCGGAATCGACTCTAATCAGCCCCAGCATTTT; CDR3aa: CASSLGIDSNQPQHF
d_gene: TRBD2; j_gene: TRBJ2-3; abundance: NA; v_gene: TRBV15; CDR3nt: TGTGCCACCAGCGGGCTGGTGGGACTAGCGTCTAGCACAGATACGCAGTATTTT; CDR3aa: CATSGLVGLASSTDTQYF
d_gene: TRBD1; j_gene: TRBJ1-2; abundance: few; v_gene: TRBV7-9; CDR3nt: TGTGCCAGCAGCTTCGGACAGGGGCTCTATGGCTACACCTTC; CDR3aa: CASSFGQGLYGYTF
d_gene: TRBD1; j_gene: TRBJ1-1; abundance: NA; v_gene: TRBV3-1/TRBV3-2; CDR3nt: TGTGCCAGCAGCCATGGACAGGGATATAAAGTGATCCCTGAAGCTTTCTTT; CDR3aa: CASSHGQGYKVIPEAFF
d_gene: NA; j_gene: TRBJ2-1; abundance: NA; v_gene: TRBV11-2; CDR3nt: TGTGCCAGCAGCTCCGCGGTTCTCTCCTACAATGAGCAGTTCTTC; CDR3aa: CASSSAVLSYNEQFF
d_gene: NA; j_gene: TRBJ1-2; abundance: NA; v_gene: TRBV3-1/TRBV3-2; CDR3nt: TGTGCCAGCAGCGTGCCCTCGGAGGGTCCTTATGGCTACACCTTC; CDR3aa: CASSVPSEGPYGYTF
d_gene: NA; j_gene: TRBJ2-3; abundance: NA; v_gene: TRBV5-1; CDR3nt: TGCGCCAGCTCTAAGCCTAGCACTAGCACAGATACGCAGTATTTT; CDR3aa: CASSKPSTSTDTQYF
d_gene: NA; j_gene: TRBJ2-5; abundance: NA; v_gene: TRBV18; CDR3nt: TGTGCCAGCTCACCCCCCTACGACCAAGAGACCCAGTACTTC; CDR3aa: CASSPPYDQETQYF
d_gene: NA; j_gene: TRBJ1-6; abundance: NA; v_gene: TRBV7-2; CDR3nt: TGTGCCAGCAGCTCTAGGGGAGCCAATTCACCCCTCCACTTT; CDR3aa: CASSSRGANSPLHF
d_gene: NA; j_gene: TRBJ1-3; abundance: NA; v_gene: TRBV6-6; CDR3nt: TGTGCCAGCAGTTACCGGGCAGGAGACAGAAACACCATATATTTT; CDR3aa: CASSYRAGDRNTIYF
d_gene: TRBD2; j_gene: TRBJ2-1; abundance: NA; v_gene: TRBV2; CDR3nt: TGTGCCAGCAGCCCCAGCGGGGGGCGGGTTAAGCAGTTCTTC; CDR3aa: CASSPSGGRVKQFF
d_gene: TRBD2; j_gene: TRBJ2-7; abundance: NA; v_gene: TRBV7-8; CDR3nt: TGTGCCAGCAGCTTAGTGGGGGGAGGGAGCTACGAGCAGTACTTC; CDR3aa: CASSLVGGGSYEQYF
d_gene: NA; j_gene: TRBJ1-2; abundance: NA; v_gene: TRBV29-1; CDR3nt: TGCAGCGTCCAAGGGGGGGCGCGGGCGTTCGGCGGAGACTACACCTTC; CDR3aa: CSVQGGARAFGGDYTF
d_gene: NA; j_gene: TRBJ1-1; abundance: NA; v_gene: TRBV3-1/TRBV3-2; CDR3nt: TGTGCCAGCAGCCCAAAAGATCGGGGGACTCAAGCTTTCTTT; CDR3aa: CASSPKDRGTQAFF